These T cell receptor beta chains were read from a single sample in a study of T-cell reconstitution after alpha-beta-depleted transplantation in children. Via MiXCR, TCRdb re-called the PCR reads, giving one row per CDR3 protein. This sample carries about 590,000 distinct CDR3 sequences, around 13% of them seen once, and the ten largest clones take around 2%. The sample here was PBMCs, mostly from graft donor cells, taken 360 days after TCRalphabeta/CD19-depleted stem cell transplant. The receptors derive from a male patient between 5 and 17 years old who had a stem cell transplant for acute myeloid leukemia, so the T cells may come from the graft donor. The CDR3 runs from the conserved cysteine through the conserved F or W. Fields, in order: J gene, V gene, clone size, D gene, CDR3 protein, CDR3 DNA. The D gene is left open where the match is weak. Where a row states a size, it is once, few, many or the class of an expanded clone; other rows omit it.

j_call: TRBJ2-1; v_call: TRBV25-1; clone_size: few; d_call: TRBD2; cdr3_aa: CASSGLAGGWNEQFF; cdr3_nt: TGTGCCAGCAGTGGACTAGCGGGAGGTTGGAATGAGCAGTTCTTC
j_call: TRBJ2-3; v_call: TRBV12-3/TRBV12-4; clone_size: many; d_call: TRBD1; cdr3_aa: CASSPGTGGSTDTQYF; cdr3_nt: TGTGCCAGCAGCCCCGGGACAGGGGGTAGCACAGATACGCAGTATTTT
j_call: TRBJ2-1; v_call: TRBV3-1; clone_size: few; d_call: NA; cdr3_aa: CASSQAGTHNEQFF; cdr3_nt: TGTGCCAGCAGCCAAGCGGGAACTCACAATGAGCAGTTCTTC
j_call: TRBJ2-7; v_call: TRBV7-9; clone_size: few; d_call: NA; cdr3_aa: CASQQGRDGGGSEQYF; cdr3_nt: TGTGCTTCCCAGCAGGGTAGGGATGGAGGAGGTTCCGAGCAGTACTTC
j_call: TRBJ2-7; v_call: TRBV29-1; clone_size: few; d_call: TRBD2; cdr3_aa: CSVQGLAGGYEQYF; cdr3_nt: TGCAGCGTTCAAGGTCTAGCGGGAGGTTACGAGCAGTACTTC
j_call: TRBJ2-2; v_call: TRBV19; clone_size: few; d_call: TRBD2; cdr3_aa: CASSISAGGSNTGELFF; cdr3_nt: TGTGCCAGTAGTATCTCAGCGGGAGGGTCGAACACCGGGGAGCTGTTTTTT
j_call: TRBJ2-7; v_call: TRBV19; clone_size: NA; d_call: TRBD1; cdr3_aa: CASQVATGDFEQYF; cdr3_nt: TGTGCCAGTCAGGTAGCGACAGGGGACTTCGAGCAGTACTTC
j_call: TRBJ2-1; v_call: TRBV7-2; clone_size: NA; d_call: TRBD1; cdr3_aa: CASSRDGTGGANEQFF; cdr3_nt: TGTGCCAGCAGCCGGGACGGGACAGGAGGCGCAAATGAGCAGTTCTTC
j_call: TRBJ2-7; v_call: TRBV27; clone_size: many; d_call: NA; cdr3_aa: CASSKPGRLTYEQYF; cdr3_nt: TGTGCCAGCAGCAAACCGGGACGGCTAACCTACGAGCAGTACTTC
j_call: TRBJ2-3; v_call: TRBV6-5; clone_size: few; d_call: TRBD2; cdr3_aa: CASSSTSGLAALQNTQYF; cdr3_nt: TGTGCCAGCAGTTCAACTTCGGGACTAGCGGCTTTACAGAACACGCAGTATTTT
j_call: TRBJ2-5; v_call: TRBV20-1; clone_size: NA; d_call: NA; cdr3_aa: CSAILTGGETQYF; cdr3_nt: TGCAGTGCTATCCTGACTGGGGGAGAGACCCAGTACTTC
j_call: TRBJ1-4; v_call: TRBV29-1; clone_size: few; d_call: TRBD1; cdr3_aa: CSVADRALTNEKLFF; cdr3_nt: TGCAGCGTTGCGGACAGGGCCCTAACTAATGAAAAACTGTTTTTT
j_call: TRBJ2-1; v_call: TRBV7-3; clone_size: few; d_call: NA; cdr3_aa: CASSLPDNEQFF; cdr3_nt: TGTGCCAGCAGCCTACCTGACAATGAGCAGTTCTTC
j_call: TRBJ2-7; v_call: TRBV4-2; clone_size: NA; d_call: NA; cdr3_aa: CASSQEVAQPGYEQYF; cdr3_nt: TGTGCCAGCAGCCAAGAGGTAGCGCAGCCGGGGTACGAGCAGTACTTC
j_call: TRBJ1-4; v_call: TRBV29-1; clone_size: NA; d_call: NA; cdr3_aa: CSAGAPNEKLFF; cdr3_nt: TGCAGCGCCGGGGCCCCTAATGAAAAACTGTTTTTT
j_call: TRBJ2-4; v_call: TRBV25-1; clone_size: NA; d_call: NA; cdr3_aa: CASSEYRQLKDIQYF; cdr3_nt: TGTGCCAGCAGTGAATACAGACAGCTCAAGGACATTCAGTACTTC
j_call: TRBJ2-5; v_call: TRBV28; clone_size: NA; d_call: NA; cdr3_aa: CASSIKVETQYF; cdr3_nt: TGTGCCAGCAGCATAAAGGTCGAGACCCAGTACTTC
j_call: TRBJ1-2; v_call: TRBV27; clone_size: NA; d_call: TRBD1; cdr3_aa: CASSLFHGTGGNGYTF; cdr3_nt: TGTGCCAGCAGTTTGTTCCATGGGACAGGGGGCAATGGCTACACCTTC
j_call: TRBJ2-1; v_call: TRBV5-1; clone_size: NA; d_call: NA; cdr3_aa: CASSGGLSQYNEQFF; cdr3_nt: TGCGCCAGCAGCGGAGGACTCTCCCAATACAATGAGCAGTTCTTC
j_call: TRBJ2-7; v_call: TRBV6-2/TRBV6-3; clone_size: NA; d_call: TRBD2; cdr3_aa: CASSYSDPSGAHYEQYF; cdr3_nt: TGTGCCAGCAGTTACTCGGACCCTAGCGGAGCCCACTACGAGCAGTACTTC
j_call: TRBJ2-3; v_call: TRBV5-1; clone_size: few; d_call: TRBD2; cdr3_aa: CASSLALLAGVVYF; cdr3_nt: TGCGCCAGCAGCTTGGCCCTACTAGCGGGAGTTGTGTATTTT
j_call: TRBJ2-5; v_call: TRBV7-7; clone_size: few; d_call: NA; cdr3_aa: CASSPEGGFQETQYF; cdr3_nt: TGTGCTAGCAGCCCCGAGGGGGGGTTTCAAGAGACCCAGTACTTC
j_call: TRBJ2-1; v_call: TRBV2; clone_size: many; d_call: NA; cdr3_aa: CASSDERTSSYNEQFF; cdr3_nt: TGTGCCAGCAGTGATGAGCGTACTAGCTCCTACAATGAGCAGTTCTTC
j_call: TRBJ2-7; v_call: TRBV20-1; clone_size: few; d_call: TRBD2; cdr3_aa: CSARGGLDERELSEQYF; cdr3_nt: TGCAGTGCTAGAGGGGGACTAGACGAAAGGGAACTCAGCGAGCAGTACTTC
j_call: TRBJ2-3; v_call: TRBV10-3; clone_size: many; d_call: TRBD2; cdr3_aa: CAISPGLAFYTDTQYF; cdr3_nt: TGTGCCATCAGTCCCGGACTAGCCTTCTACACAGATACGCAGTATTTT
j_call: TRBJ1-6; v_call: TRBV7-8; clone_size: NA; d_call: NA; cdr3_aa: CASSLVGGVSPLHF; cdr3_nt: TGTGCCAGCAGCTTAGTTGGAGGGGTTTCACCCCTCCACTTT
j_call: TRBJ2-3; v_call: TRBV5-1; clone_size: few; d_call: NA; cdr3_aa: CASSHRTGKDTQYF; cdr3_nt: TGCGCCAGCAGCCATCGGACGGGAAAGGATACGCAGTATTTT
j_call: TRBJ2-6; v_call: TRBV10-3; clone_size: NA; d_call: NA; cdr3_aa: CATGVSSGANVLTF; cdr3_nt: TGTGCCACTGGGGTCTCCTCTGGGGCCAACGTCCTGACTTTC
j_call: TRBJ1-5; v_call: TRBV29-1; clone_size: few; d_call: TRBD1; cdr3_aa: CSVRTGAGQPQHF; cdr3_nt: TGCAGCGTTAGGACAGGGGCTGGGCAGCCCCAGCATTTT
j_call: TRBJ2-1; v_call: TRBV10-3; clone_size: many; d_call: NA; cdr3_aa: CAISEPSSSASYNEQFF; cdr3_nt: TGTGCCATCAGTGAGCCATCTTCTAGCGCCTCCTACAATGAGCAGTTCTTC
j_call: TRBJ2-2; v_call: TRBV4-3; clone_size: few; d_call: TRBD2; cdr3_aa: CASMSGRVTGELFF; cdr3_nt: TGCGCCAGCATGAGCGGGAGAGTCACCGGGGAGCTGTTTTTT
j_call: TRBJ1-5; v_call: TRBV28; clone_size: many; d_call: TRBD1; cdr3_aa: CACTDRAYQPQHF; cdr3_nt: TGTGCCTGCACCGACAGGGCATATCAGCCCCAGCATTTT
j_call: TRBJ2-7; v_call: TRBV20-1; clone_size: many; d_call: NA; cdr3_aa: CSARLVSSYEQYF; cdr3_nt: TGCAGTGCTAGATTAGTAAGCTCCTACGAGCAGTACTTC
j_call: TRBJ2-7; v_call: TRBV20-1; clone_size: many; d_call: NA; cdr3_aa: CSAPRQATYEQYF; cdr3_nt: TGCAGTGCTCCCCGACAGGCGACCTACGAGCAGTACTTC
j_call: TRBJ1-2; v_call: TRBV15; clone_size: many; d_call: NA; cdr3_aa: CATSRGSALNYGYTF; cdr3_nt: TGTGCCACCAGCAGAGGATCAGCACTAAACTATGGCTACACCTTC
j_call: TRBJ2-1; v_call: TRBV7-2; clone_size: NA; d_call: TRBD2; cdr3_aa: CASSPLLLARFYNEQFF; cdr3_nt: TGTGCCAGCAGCCCTCTTCTACTAGCGAGATTCTACAATGAGCAGTTCTTC
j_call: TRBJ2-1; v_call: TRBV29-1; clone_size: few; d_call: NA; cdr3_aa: CSCLGGGPSDEQFF; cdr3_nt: TGCAGCTGTCTGGGGGGGGGGCCCTCGGATGAGCAGTTCTTC
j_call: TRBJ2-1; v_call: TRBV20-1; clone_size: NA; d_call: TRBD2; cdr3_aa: CSARVVWTSGVINEQFF; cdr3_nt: TGCAGTGCTAGAGTAGTTTGGACTAGCGGGGTGATCAATGAGCAGTTCTTC
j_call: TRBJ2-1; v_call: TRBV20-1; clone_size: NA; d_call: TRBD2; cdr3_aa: CSASGPLAVGNEQFF; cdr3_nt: TGCAGTGCTAGTGGGCCCCTAGCGGTCGGCAATGAGCAGTTCTTC
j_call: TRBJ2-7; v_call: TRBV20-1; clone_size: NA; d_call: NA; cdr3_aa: CSALAGNYEQYF; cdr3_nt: TGCAGTGCTCTAGCAGGGAATTACGAGCAGTACTTC
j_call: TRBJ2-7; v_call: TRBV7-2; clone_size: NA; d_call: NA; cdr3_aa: CASSLDYIYEQYF; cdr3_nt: TGTGCCAGCAGCCTGGACTATATCTACGAGCAGTACTTC
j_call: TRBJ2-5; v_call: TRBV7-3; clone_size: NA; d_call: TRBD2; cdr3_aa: CASSPTSGRAGETQYF; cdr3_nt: TGTGCCAGCAGTCCGACTAGCGGGAGGGCCGGAGAGACCCAGTACTTC
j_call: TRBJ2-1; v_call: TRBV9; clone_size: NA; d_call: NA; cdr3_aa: CASSPRTPFNEQFF; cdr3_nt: TGTGCCAGCAGCCCCCGGACCCCCTTCAATGAGCAGTTCTTC
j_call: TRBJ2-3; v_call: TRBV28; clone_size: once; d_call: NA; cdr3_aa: CAMSSGLRTDTQYF; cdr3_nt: TGTGCCATGAGCTCCGGGCTCCGCACAGATACGCAGTATTTT
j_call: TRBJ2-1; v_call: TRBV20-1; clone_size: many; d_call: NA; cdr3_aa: CSARGGSSYNEQFF; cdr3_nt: TGCAGTGCCAGGGGCGGGAGCTCCTACAATGAGCAGTTCTTC
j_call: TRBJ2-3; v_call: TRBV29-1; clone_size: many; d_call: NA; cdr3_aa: CSVDRSDTQYF; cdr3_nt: TGCAGCGTTGACAGATCAGATACGCAGTATTTT
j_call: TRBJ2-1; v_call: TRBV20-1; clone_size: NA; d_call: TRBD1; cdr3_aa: CSATGQGHEQFF; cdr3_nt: TGCAGTGCTACAGGACAGGGCCATGAGCAGTTCTTC
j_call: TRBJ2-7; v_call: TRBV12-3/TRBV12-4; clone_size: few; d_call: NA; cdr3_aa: CASSLGLHTYSYEQYF; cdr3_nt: TGTGCCAGCAGTTTAGGCCTTCACACCTACTCCTACGAGCAGTACTTC
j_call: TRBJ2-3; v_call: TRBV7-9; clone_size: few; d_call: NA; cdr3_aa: CASSLVGGQSTDTQYF; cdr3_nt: TGTGCCAGCAGCCTCGTGGGAGGACAGAGCACAGATACGCAGTATTTT
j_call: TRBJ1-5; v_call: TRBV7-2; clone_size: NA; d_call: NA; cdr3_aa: CASSLAPTFSNQPQHF; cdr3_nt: TGTGCCAGCAGCTTAGCGCCCACTTTTAGCAATCAGCCCCAGCATTTT
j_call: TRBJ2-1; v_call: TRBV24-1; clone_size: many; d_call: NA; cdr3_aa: CATSAGRELYNEQFF; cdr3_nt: TGTGCCACCAGTGCGGGAAGGGAATTATACAATGAGCAGTTCTTC